This is a list of T cell receptor beta chains from one sample in a study of blood T cell repertoires in COVID-19. Assay used: immunoSEQ multiplex PCR; TCRdb lists only in-frame clones, some missing. This table has around 70,000 clones, more than 70% appearing once. The sample taken for sequencing was peripheral blood. Source of these receptors: a man aged 45-60 years with acute or convalescent COVID-19. Both conserved end residues are part of each CDR3. D genes are given only for firm matches. Clone size is shown for a subset of rows, as once, few, many or a class of expanded clone.

>TRBD1|TRBV30|TRBJ1-5|NA
CAWSRDRGGQPQHF
TGTGCCTGGAGTAGGGACAGGGGTGGTCAGCCCCAGCATTTT
>TRBD1|TRBV5-1|TRBJ2-3|NA
CASSSGQGRTDTQYF
TGCGCCAGCAGCTCCGGACAGGGAAGGACAGATACGCAGTATTTT
>TRBD1|TRBV5-1|TRBJ1-4|NA
CASSLGQGGEKLFF
TGCGCCAGCAGCTTGGGACAGGGGGGTGAAAAACTGTTTTTT
>NA|TRBV9|TRBJ2-2|NA
CASSKRGLVLPGELFF
TGTGCCAGCAGCAAAAGGGGACTCGTGTTGCCCGGGGAGCTGTTTTTT
>TRBD2|TRBV7-9|TRBJ2-3|NA
CASSLVGRTDTQYF
TGTGCCAGCAGCTTAGTCGGGAGGACAGATACGCAGTATTTT
>NA|TRBV24-1|TRBJ2-3|NA
CATSEYTDTQYF
TGTGCCACCAGTGAGTACACAGATACGCAGTATTTT
>NA|TRBV12-3/TRBV12-4|TRBJ1-5|NA
CASSPGGSPQHF
TGTGCCAGCAGCCCCGGCGGGTCGCCCCAGCATTTT
>NA|TRBV13|TRBJ2-5|NA
CASSTFQETQYF
TGTGCCAGCAGCACTTTCCAAGAGACCCAGTACTTC
>TRBD1|TRBV28|TRBJ1-1|NA
CASRRDRGLSGTEAFF
TGTGCCAGCAGGAGGGACAGGGGATTATCGGGCACTGAAGCTTTCTTT
>NA|TRBV6-5|TRBJ1-5|NA
CASSLIGGNQPQHF
TGTGCCAGCAGCCTCATAGGGGGCAATCAGCCCCAGCATTTT
>NA|TRBV18|TRBJ1-2|NA
CASSPGGGAYGYTF
TGTGCCAGCTCACCCGGCGGAGGGGCTTATGGCTACACCTTC
>TRBD2|TRBV27|TRBJ2-7|NA
CASRADGLAGGLYEQYF
TGTGCCAGCAGAGCCGACGGACTAGCGGGAGGTCTGTACGAGCAGTACTTC
>NA|TRBV2|TRBJ2-2|NA
CASHQGYTGELFF
TGTGCCTCTCACCAGGGGTACACCGGGGAGCTGTTTTTT
>NA|TRBV24-1|TRBJ1-2|NA
CATSDAGDYGYTF
TGTGCCACCAGTGATGCAGGGGACTATGGCTACACCTTC
>TRBD2|TRBV10-2|TRBJ2-1|NA
CASDRERGYYNEQFF
TGCGCCAGCGACCGGGAGCGGGGATACTACAATGAGCAGTTCTTC
>NA|TRBV5-4|TRBJ2-3|NA
CASSFLYRDLDTDTQYF
TGTGCCAGCAGCTTCTTATACAGGGATCTCGACACAGATACGCAGTATTTT
>TRBD1|TRBV19|TRBJ1-3|NA
CASSTTGSRGNTIYF
TGTGCCAGTAGTACGACAGGGTCACGGGGAAACACCATATATTTT
>NA|TRBV15|TRBJ1-1|NA
CATSATGAEAFF
TGTGCCACCAGCGCGACAGGAGCTGAAGCTTTCTTT
>NA|TRBV6-5|TRBJ1-1|NA
CAVKRGRETEAFF
TGTGCAGTCAAGCGGGGACGAGAAACTGAAGCTTTCTTT
>NA|TRBV5-5|TRBJ1-1|NA
CASTRHGGLGTEAFF
TGTGCCAGCACCCGACATGGGGGGTTGGGGACTGAAGCTTTCTTT
>NA|TRBV19|TRBJ1-1|NA
CASSRSRNTEAFF
TGTGCCAGTAGTAGGTCGAGGAACACTGAAGCTTTCTTT
>NA|TRBV11-3|TRBJ1-4|NA
CASSFRVREKLFF
TGTGCCAGCAGCTTCAGGGTTCGGGAAAAACTGTTTTTT
>TRBD1|TRBV11-3|TRBJ2-7|NA
CASSSGGDSYEQYF
TGTGCCAGCAGCTCAGGGGGCGACTCCTACGAGCAGTACTTC
>NA|TRBV10-1|TRBJ2-5|once
CASSEGGAETQYF
TGCGCCAGCAGTGAGGGGGGCGCCGAGACCCAGTACTTC
>NA|TRBV6-5|TRBJ2-2|NA
CASSPEWTGELFF
TGTGCCAGCAGTCCGGAGTGGACCGGGGAGCTGTTTTTT
>TRBD2|TRBV10-3|TRBJ2-3|NA
CAIGSGLAGEADTQYF
TGTGCCATCGGGTCCGGACTAGCGGGAGAAGCAGATACGCAGTATTTT
>TRBD1|TRBV5-6|TRBJ2-7|NA
CASSTQTFRDRGFYEQYF
TGTGCCAGCAGCACCCAGACTTTCCGGGACAGGGGGTTCTACGAGCAGTACTTC
>TRBD2|TRBV3-1/TRBV3-2|TRBJ2-3|NA
CASSPASGRAFGDTQYF
TGTGCCAGCAGCCCTGCTAGCGGGAGGGCTTTTGGGGATACGCAGTATTTT
>TRBD2|TRBV12-5|TRBJ2-3|NA
CASGLIWTSGSTDTQYF
TGTGCTAGTGGTTTGATCTGGACTAGCGGGAGCACAGATACGCAGTATTTT
>NA|TRBV12-3/TRBV12-4|TRBJ1-6|few
CASSLSNSPLHF
TGTGCCAGCAGTTTATCAAATTCACCCCTCCACTTT
>NA|TRBV2|TRBJ2-3|NA
CASKLAGDSTDTQYF
TGTGCCAGCAAATTAGCAGGGGATAGCACAGATACGCAGTATTTT